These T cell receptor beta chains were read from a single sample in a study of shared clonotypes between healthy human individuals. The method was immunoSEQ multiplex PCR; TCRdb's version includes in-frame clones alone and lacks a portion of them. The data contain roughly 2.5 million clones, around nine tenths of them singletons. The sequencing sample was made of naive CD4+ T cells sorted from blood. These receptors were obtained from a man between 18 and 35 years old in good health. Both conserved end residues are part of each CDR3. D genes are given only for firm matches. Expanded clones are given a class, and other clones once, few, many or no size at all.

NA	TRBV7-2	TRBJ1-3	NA	CASSLAVLSGNTIYF	TGTGCCAGCAGCTTAGCCGTCCTGTCTGGAAACACCATATATTTT
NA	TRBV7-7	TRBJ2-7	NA	CASSPSREGYEQYF	TGTGCTAGCAGCCCTAGTAGGGAAGGCTACGAGCAGTACTTC
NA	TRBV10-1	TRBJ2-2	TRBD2	CASSQIAGPNTGELFF	TGCGCCAGCAGTCAGATAGCGGGACCTAACACCGGGGAGCTGTTTTTT
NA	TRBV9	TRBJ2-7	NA	CASSVGEGGFYEQYF	TGTGCCAGCAGCGTAGGTGAGGGAGGCTTTTACGAGCAGTACTTC
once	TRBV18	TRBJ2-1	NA	CASSPPGLKSNEQFF	TGTGCCAGCTCACCCCCGGGACTGAAGAGCAATGAGCAGTTCTTC
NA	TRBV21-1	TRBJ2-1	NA	CASSKHTRGQGTYNEQFF	TGTGCCAGCAGCAAACATACCAGGGGCCAGGGAACCTACAATGAGCAGTTCTTC
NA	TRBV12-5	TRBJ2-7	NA	CASGFLASSSYEQYF	TGTGCTAGTGGTTTCCTGGCTAGTAGCTCCTACGAGCAGTACTTC
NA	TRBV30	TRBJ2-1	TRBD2	CAWSPGTSNNEQFF	TGTGCCTGGAGTCCCGGGACTAGCAACAATGAGCAGTTCTTC
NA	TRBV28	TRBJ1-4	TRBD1	CASSSLLDRVNEKLFF	TGTGCCAGCAGTTCGCTCTTAGACAGGGTAAATGAAAAACTGTTTTTT
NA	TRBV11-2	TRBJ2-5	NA	CASSLGQVVEETQYF	TGTGCCAGCAGCTTAGGACAGGTGGTGGAAGAGACCCAGTACTTC
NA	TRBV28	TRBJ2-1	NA	CASTGTDGYNEQFF	TGTGCCAGTACCGGGACGGACGGATACAATGAGCAGTTCTTC
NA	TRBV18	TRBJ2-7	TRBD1	CASSQGTEAYEQYF	TGTGCCAGCTCACAAGGGACAGAAGCGTACGAGCAGTACTTC
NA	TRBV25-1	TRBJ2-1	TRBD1	CASAPWTGENNEQFF	TGTGCCAGCGCCCCCTGGACAGGGGAGAACAATGAGCAGTTCTTC
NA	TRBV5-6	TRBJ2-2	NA	CASSLRSLNTGELFF	TGTGCCAGCAGCTTGAGGTCCTTGAACACCGGGGAGCTGTTTTTT
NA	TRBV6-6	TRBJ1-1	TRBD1	CASSFGTGGDTEAFF	TGTGCCAGCAGTTTTGGGACAGGGGGGGACACTGAAGCTTTCTTT
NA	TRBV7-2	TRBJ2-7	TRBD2	CASSVTAGDYEQYF	TGTGCCAGCAGCGTTACGGCGGGAGACTACGAGCAGTACTTC
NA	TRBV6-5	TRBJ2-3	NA	CASSYSGTPTDTQYF	TGTGCCAGCAGTTACTCAGGGACACCCACAGATACGCAGTATTTT
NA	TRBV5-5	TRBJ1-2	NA	CASSLQGFDYGYTF	TGTGCCAGCAGCCTACAGGGATTCGACTATGGCTACACCTTC
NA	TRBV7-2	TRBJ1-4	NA	CASSLRSNEKLFF	TGTGCCAGCAGCTTACGGTCAAATGAAAAACTGTTTTTT
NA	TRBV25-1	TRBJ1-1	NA	CASSEWKGISTEAFF	TGTGCCAGCAGTGAATGGAAGGGGATTAGCACTGAAGCTTTCTTT
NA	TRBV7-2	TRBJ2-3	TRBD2	CASSTSGSWDTQYF	TGTGCCAGCAGCACCAGCGGGAGCTGGGATACGCAGTATTTT
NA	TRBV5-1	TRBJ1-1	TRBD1	CASSLEGQLNTEAFF	TGCGCCAGCAGCTTGGAGGGACAGTTGAACACTGAAGCTTTCTTT